Listed here are 22 T cell receptor beta chains from one sample, sequenced in a study of control samples from healthy donors and cancer patients. The method was immunoSEQ multiplex PCR; TCRdb's version includes in-frame clones alone and lacks a portion of them. The sample yields tens of thousands of clones, about 85% seen once. Input material: PBMCs. These receptors were taken from a man between 60 and 75 years old with head and neck cancer.

The chain's CDR3 is CASSAGQVGRAEAFF. For the CDR3, the DNA is TGCGCCAGCAGCGCTGGACAGGTCGGAAGGGCTGAAGCTTTCTTT. The V gene is TRBV5-1, the J gene TRBJ1-1, with TRBD1 identical over 7 bases. Looked up from germline, CDR1 is SGHRS and CDR2 is YFSETQ. The CDR3 extends over 15 amino acids. V lost 4 bases to trimming and J lost 6 bases; unmatched junction nucleotides: 12.

The chain employs TRBV25-1 and TRBJ2-2, with 8 bases identical to TRBD2. The CDR3 runs 16 residues. V lost 1 base to trimming and J lost 5 bases; unmatched junction nucleotides: 6. Germline lookup yields CDR1 MGHDK and CDR2 SYGVNS. The CDR3 region has the DNA TGTGCCAGCAGTGAATTTCGGGGGGGTAATACCGGGGAGCTGTTTTTT. It translates to CASSEFRGGNTGELFF.

The V and J genes are TRBV11-2 and TRBJ1-4; 7 positions agree with TRBD1. Trimming at V came to 6 bases and at J to 6 bases, leaving 7 bases not matched to a gene. The CDR3 spans 14 residues. Germline V gene lookup returns CDR1 SGHAT and CDR2 FQNNGV. CDR3 amino acids: CASSFGTVDEKLFF. DNA for the CDR3: TGTGCCAGCAGTTTCGGGACAGTGGATGAAAAACTGTTTTTT.

V and J are TRBV7-9 and TRBJ2-7; 7 nucleotides line up with TRBD1. The germline V gene encodes CDR1 SEHNR and CDR2 FQNEAQ (reference sequence). This CDR3 has 16 amino acids. Trimming removed 1 base from V and 1 base from J; junction bases left unmatched: 7. CDR3 sequence: CASSLGGRDRSYEQYF. CDR3 DNA: TGTGCCAGCAGCTTAGGGGGCCGGGACAGATCCTACGAGCAGTACTTC.

The V gene is TRBV6-2 or TRBV6-3, the J gene TRBJ2-2; either TRBD1 or TRBD2 may fit D (6 bases each). Trimming stripped 6 bases from V and 5 bases from J, with 16 bases between. The CDR3 is made up of 15 amino acids. Germline CDR1 and CDR2: MNHEY and SVGEGT. The DNA of the CDR3 is TGTGCCAGCAGCCCACAGGGAGGAAGGACCGGGGAGCTGTTTTTT. Protein sequence: CASSPQGGRTGELFF.

V and J are TRBV6-5 and TRBJ1-1; D call uncertain. This CDR3 is built from 13 residues. Germline V gene sequence: CDR1 MNHEY, CDR2 SVGAGI. The ends were cut back, 2 bases at V and 5 bases at J, with 9 bases in the middle. This CDR3 is CASSYGEATEAFF. The CDR3 DNA reads TGTGCCAGCAGTTACGGGGAGGCGACTGAAGCTTTCTTT.

The chain is built from TRBV5-1 and TRBJ1-2, with 9 bases matching TRBD1. Unmatched junction bases numbered 10, after V lost 5 bases and J lost 2 bases. Germline assignment: CDR1 SGHRS and CDR2 YFSETQ. CDR3 length: 16 residues. The CDR3 protein is CASSPGQGSANYGYTF. CDR3 bases: TGCGCCAGCAGTCCGGGACAGGGATCAGCAAACTATGGCTACACCTTC.

The chain recombines TRBV18 with TRBJ2-7, with D perhaps TRBD2 (5 bases). The germline V and J ends were trimmed by 4 bases and 5 bases, with 27 bases remaining between them. This CDR3 contains 18 residues. Germline-derived CDR1 and CDR2 are KGHSH and LQKENI. CDR3: CASSRTEAGASSRDEQYF. Written as DNA, the CDR3 is TGTGCCAGCTCACGGACGGAGGCCGGCGCATCCTCGAGAGACGAGCAGTACTTC.

The chain is built from TRBV24-1 and TRBJ2-3, with 12 bases identical to TRBD1. The CDR3 length is 18 residues. Per germline, CDR1 KGHDR and CDR2 SFDVKD. The V and J ends lost 0 bases and 4 bases, in that order; junction bases with no gene match: 7. The CDR3 here is CATSDLRGTGGMSDTQYF. The CDR3 DNA reads TGTGCCACCAGTGATTTGAGGGGGACAGGGGGCATGTCAGATACGCAGTATTTT.

This clone occurred a few times. J is TRBJ2-5 and V is TRBV3-1 (or the pseudogene TRBV3-2), with D perhaps matching TRBD1 or TRBD2 (5 bases each). The V and J ends lost 7 bases and 5 bases respectively, with 29 bases between them. CDR1 is LGHDT, CDR2 YNNKEL, per germline (reference sequence). CDR3 size: 18 residues. The CDR3 protein is CASTSRITPGRVAETQYF. CDR3 bases: TGTGCCAGCACCTCGAGGATCACACCGGGACGGGTGGCGGAGACCCAGTACTTC.

This chain links TRBV6-6 with TRBJ1-6, with D uncertain. The germline gives CDR1 MNHNY, CDR2 SVGAGI (reference sequence). This CDR3 contains 19 residues. Between the trimmed V and J ends, which lost 5 bases and 5 bases, there was a span of 25 bases. This chain's CDR3 is CASSPRVGRLSRHNSPLHF. CDR3 in DNA: TGTGCCAGCAGTCCCCGGGTAGGGAGGCTTTCTCGGCATAATTCACCCCTCCACTTT.

The rearrangement joins TRBV29-1 to TRBJ2-7; D call uncertain. This CDR3 is built from 12 residues. CDR1 and CDR2 from the germline V gene are SQVTM and ANQGSEA. V lost 4 bases and J 0 bases, leaving 7 bases between the germline ends. The CDR3 DNA reads as TGCAGCGTTGGGAGCGACTCCTACGAGCAGTACTTC. It yields the protein CSVGSDSYEQYF.

The rearrangement links TRBV5-1 to TRBJ2-6, with D unresolved. Germline values: CDR1 SGHRS, CDR2 YFSETQ. The CDR3 consists of 16 residues. V was cut by 4 bases and J by 0 bases, with 11 bases left in between. Here the CDR3 DNA reads TGCGCCAGCAGCCCAGGAAGCCTCTCTGGGGCCAACGTCCTGACTTTC. Protein product: CASSPGSLSGANVLTF.

This sequence joins TRBV19 and TRBJ2-5, with 9 bases aligning to TRBD2. The CDR3 sequence is 15 residues long. Trimming at V came to 2 bases and at J to 9 bases, leaving 10 bases not matched to a gene. Per the germline V gene, CDR1 is LNHDA and CDR2 is SQIVND (reference sequence). CDR3: CASSIQAGGAGPQYF. The CDR3 nucleotides read TGTGCCAGTAGTATACAAGCGGGGGGAGCGGGACCCCAGTACTTC.

The chain recombines TRBV28 with TRBJ2-5; D is undetermined. Trimming took 6 bases from V and 5 from J, leaving 22 bases between them. The CDR3 runs to 16 residues. Germline V CDR1 and CDR2: MDHEN, SYDVKM. The CDR3 coding sequence is TGTGCCAGCAGCTTGCATGGCCGACCCAAGGGCGAGACCCAGTACTTC. Its translation: CASSLHGRPKGETQYF. Variable domain in full (rest from reference TRBV28 and TRBJ2-5): DVKVTQSSRYLVKRTGEKVFLECVQDMDHENMFWYRQDPGLGLRLIYFSYDVKMKEKGDIPEGYSVSREKKERFSLILESASTNQTSMYLCASSLHGRPKGETQYFGPGTRLLVL.

The genes are TRBV29-1 and TRBJ2-4; possibly TRBD1 for D (6 bases). The CDR3 runs 13 residues. V lost 3 bases and J 9 bases, leaving 15 bases between the germline ends. Germline CDR1 is SQVTM and CDR2 is ANQGSEA. The CDR3 DNA follows: TGCAGCGTTGAGGACAATGGGGGCGGCATTCAGTACTTC. As protein: CSVEDNGGGIQYF.

This clone was detected only once. This rearrangement joins TRBV4-3 to TRBJ2-3, with TRBD2 as a possible D gene (6 bases). V dropped 1 base and J dropped 2 bases, with 13 bases sitting between them. The CDR3 runs 16 residues. Germline assignment: CDR1 LGHNA and CDR2 YSLEER. CDR3 in amino acids: CASSQGALALTDTQYF. CDR3 bases: TGCGCCAGCAGCCAAGGAGCGCTAGCGCTCACAGATACGCAGTATTTT.

The genes are TRBV19 and TRBJ2-7; TRBD2 agrees at 13 bases. The CDR3 sequence is 15 residues long. The junction had 7 bases not matched to a gene; V was cut back by 4 bases and J by 7 bases. Germline CDR1 reads LNHDA; CDR2 reads SQIVND (reference sequence). CDR3 sequence: CASSTPGLAGYEQYF. DNA for the CDR3: TGTGCCAGTAGTACCCCGGGACTAGCGGGGTATGAGCAGTACTTC.

The rearrangement uses TRBV4-3 and TRBJ1-4; TRBD1 matches at 8 bases. The CDR3 has 15 amino acids. Germline V gene lookup returns CDR1 LGHNA and CDR2 YSLEER. V dropped 0 bases and J dropped 11; count of bases not matched to a gene: 8. Here the CDR3 reads CASSQDYPQGAKLFF. DNA of the CDR3: TGCGCCAGCAGCCAAGATTATCCTCAGGGGGCGAAACTGTTTTTT.

This chain links TRBV5-1 with TRBJ2-1, with 7 bases lining up with TRBD1. CDR1 and CDR2 from the germline V gene are SGHRS and YFSETQ. Germline trimming cut 5 bases from V and 6 bases from J; bases unmatched to any gene: 5. The CDR3 runs to 13 residues. The CDR3 DNA follows: TGCGCCAGCAGTCTCGACAGGGCCAATGAGCAGTTCTTC. Protein product: CASSLDRANEQFF.

This chain joins TRBV10-1 and TRBJ1-2; no clear D gene. Germline V gene data show CDR1 as WNHNN and CDR2 as SYGVQD (reference sequence). Trimming took off 3 bases at V and 5 bases at J, with 7 bases between the two ends. This CDR3 has 12 amino acids. The CDR3 nucleotides are TGCGCCAGCAGTGAAGGGTCGTATGGCTACACCTTC. It specifies CASSEGSYGYTF.

V is TRBV20-1 and J is TRBJ2-7; the D is unclear. This CDR3 spans 13 amino acids. V was pared by 3 bases and J by 2 bases, with 11 bases between. Per the germline V gene, CDR1 is DFQATT and CDR2 is SNEGSKA (reference sequence). The CDR3 loop reads CSASRVPTYEQYF. The DNA for the CDR3 is TGCAGTGCTAGTCGAGTCCCTACCTACGAGCAGTACTTC.